The 5 T cell receptor beta chains below all came from one sample that was sequenced in a study of siplizumab effects on memory and regulatory T cells. The data were produced by immunoSEQ multiplex PCR, yet TCRdb's version contains in-frame clones alone and is incomplete. The sample yields roughly 68,000 clones, approximately 87% seen once. The sequencing input was memory CD4+ T cells sorted from blood. Every receptor here comes from a human donor in good health.

The chain has TRBV7-2 and TRBJ2-5; 12 positions match TRBD2. With V trimmed by 2 bases and J by 5 bases, 12 bases remained unmatched. Germline values: CDR1 SGHTA, CDR2 FQGNSA. The CDR3 covers 18 residues. In DNA form, the CDR3 reads TGTGCCAGCAGCTTATGGAGGCTAGCGGGAGGGCCGGAGGAGACCCAGTACTTC. This codes for CASSLWRLAGGPEETQYF.

This clone showed up just once. The chain has TRBV19 and TRBJ2-3, with D uncertain. V lost 1 base to trimming and J lost 5 bases, with 7 bases between them. The CDR3 contains 13 residues. Germline V CDR1 and CDR2: LNHDA, SQIVND (reference sequence). The CDR3 sequence is CASSIGGRDTQYF. CDR3 DNA: TGTGCCAGTAGTATAGGTGGTAGAGATACGCAGTATTTT.

The J gene is TRBJ1-5, the V gene TRBV30; no definite D call. The germline CDR1 and CDR2 sequences are GTSNPN and SVGIG (reference sequence). CDR3 size: 14 residues. The V end lost 2 bases, the J end lost 3 bases, and 11 bases lay between the germline ends. The DNA for the CDR3 is TGTGCCTGGAGTCGTGGGCAGGTCAATCAGCCCCAGCATTTT. Translating gives CAWSRGQVNQPQHF.

CDR3 bases: TGTGCCAGCAGTTTTTGGGACGTTCCTGGGGCCAACGTCCTGACTTTC. Translation gives CASSFWDVPGANVLTF. The chain recombines TRBV27 with TRBJ2-6; D is tentatively TRBD1 or TRBD2 (5 bases each). Trimming shortened V by 3 bases and J by 2 bases, and 11 bases separated the two germline ends. The CDR3 is 16 amino acids. Germline V gene lookup returns CDR1 MNHEY and CDR2 SMNVEV (reference sequence).

Worth noting for this clone: One end of the junction varies from germline; a read error may be responsible. The gene calls are TRBV7-7 and TRBJ2-1; 8 nucleotides line up with TRBD2. This CDR3 region has 13 residues. Germline V gives CDR1 SSHAT, CDR2 FNYEAQ (reference sequence). CDR3 loop: CASSSTSAGEQFF. The CDR3 coding sequence is TGTGCTAGCAGCTCGACTAGCGCCGGTGAGCAGTTCTTC.